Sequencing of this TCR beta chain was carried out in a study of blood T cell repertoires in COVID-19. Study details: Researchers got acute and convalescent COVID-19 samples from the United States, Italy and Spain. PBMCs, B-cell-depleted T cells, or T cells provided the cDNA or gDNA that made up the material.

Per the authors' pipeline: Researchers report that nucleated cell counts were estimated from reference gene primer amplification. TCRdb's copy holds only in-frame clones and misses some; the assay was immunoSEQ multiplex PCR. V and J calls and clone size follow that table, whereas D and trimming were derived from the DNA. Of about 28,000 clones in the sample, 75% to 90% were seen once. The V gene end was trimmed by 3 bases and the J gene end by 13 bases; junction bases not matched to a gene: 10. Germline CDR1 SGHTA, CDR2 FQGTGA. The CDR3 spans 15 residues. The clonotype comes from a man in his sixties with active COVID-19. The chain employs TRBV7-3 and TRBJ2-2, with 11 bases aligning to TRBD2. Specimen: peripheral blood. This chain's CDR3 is CASSLYGSGGVPLFF. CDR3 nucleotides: TGTGCCAGCAGCTTGTATGGTAGCGGGGGGGTGCCGCTGTTTTTT.